This T cell receptor (beta chain) was identified during a study of a mutant IDH1 vaccine in newly diagnosed glioma. Overall study context: Beginning 4-6 weeks after radiotherapy alone, or with temozolomide cycles, vaccination took place. Averaging around 40 years of age, treated patients were approximately 62% male and around 40% female.

Time point reported: week 47, end of study. The content of each vaccine dose was 300 ug of mutant IDH1 20-mer peptide, and topical imiquimod accompanied it. In weeks 1, 3, 5, 7, 11, 15, 19 and 23, patients were vaccinated. Tumors from donors were new WHO grade 3 or 4 IDH1-mutant astrocytomas with ATRX loss. Points on this clone: Its target is not known.

CDR3 length: 12 residues. The V end lost 6 bases, the J end lost 7 bases, and 10 bases lay between the germline ends. Germline V gene lookup returns CDR1 KGHSH and CDR2 LQKENI. Generated by immunoSEQ multiplex PCR, the TCRdb table keeps only in-frame clones and is missing some. The table shows tens of thousands of clones, with about 81% occurring only once. This chain links TRBV18 with TRBJ1-5; D gene ambiguous. Sequencing used PBMCs, obtained from a glioma patient whose treatment included an IDH1 peptide vaccine. The TCR sequence derives from a man aged 35-49 years with glioma. CDR3 sequence reads: CASSVERQPQHF. The CDR3 bases are TGTGCCAGCTCCGTCGAACGACAGCCCCAGCATTTT.